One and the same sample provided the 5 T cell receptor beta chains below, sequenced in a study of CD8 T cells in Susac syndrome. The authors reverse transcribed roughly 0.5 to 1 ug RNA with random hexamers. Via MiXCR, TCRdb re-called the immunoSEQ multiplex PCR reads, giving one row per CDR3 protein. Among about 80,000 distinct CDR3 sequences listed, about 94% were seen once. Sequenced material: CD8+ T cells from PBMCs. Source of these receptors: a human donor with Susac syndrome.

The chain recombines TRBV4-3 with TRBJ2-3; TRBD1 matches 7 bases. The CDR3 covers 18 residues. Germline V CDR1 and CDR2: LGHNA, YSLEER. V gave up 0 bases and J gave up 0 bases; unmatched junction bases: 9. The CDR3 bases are TGCGCCAGCAGCCAAGATAGGTTGGGACAGACTAGCACAGATACGCAGTATTTT. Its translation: CASSQDRLGQTSTDTQYF.

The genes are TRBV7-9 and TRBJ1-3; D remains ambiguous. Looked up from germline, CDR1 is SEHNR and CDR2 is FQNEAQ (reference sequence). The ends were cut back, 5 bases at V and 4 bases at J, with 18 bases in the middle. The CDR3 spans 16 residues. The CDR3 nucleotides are TGTGCCAGCAGCCCCGTCGTGGGGTATGGCGGAAACACCATATATTTT. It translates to CASSPVVGYGGNTIYF.

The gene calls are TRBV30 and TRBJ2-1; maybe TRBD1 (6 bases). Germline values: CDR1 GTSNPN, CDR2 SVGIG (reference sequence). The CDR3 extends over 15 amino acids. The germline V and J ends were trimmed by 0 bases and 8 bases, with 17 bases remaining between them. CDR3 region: CAWSVSTPRGDEQFF. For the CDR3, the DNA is TGTGCCTGGAGTGTGTCCACCCCCAGGGGCGATGAGCAGTTCTTC.

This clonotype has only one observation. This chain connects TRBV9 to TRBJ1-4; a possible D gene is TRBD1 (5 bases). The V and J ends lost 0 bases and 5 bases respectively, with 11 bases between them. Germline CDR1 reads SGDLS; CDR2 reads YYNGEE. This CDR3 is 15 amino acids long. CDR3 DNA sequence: TGTGCCAGCAGCGTAGGCGGGACGTTGAATGAAAAACTGTTTTTT. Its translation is CASSVGGTLNEKLFF.

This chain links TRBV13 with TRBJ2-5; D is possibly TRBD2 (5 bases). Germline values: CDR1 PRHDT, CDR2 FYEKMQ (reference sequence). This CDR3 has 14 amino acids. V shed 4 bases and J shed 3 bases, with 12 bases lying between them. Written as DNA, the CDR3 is TGTGCCAGCAGCTCAGACGGGGTAAAAGAGACCCAGTACTTC. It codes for CASSSDGVKETQYF.